Below are 26 T cell receptor beta chains sequenced from a single sample in a study of radiation and T cells in renal cell carcinoma. Time point given: baseline pretreatment blood. Stated treatment: 15 Gy SBRT to primary tumor, nephrectomy 4 weeks later. The protocol was immunoSEQ multiplex PCR, while the TCRdb copy is restricted to in-frame clones and leaves out a portion. The repertoire holds about 140,000 clones, with 75% to 90% as singletons. The material was blood, obtained from a patient whose treatment included radiotherapy and nephrectomy. These receptors were collected from a woman between 50 and 59 years old with renal cell carcinoma.

The rearrangement uses TRBV6-6 and TRBJ1-5; maybe TRBD1 (5 bases). V was shortened by 2 bases and J by 5 bases, with 13 bases between the two germline ends. Per germline, CDR1 MNHNY and CDR2 SVGAGI (reference sequence). This CDR3 contains 15 residues. The CDR3 bases are TGTGCCAGCAGTTACGAGGGTCTGGGGGATCAGCCCCAGCATTTT. It translates to CASSYEGLGDQPQHF.

The J gene is TRBJ1-4, the V gene TRBV19; 9 positions match TRBD1. Germline CDR1 reads LNHDA; CDR2 reads SQIVND (reference sequence). With V trimmed by 8 bases and J by 3 bases, 7 bases remained unmatched. The CDR3 runs to 15 residues. The CDR3 reads CASAQQGAANEKLFF. The DNA for the CDR3 is TGTGCCAGTGCCCAACAGGGGGCGGCTAATGAAAAACTGTTTTTT.

This clone was seen a few times. The rearrangement joins TRBV4-2 to TRBJ1-2; 11 bases match TRBD1. The CDR3 runs to 15 residues. Per the germline V gene, CDR1 is LGHNA and CDR2 is YNFKEQ. V shed 1 base, J shed 2 bases, and the junction held 0 bases outside the gene matches. The CDR3 DNA follows: TGTGCCAGCAGCCAAGGGACAGGGGGCAACTATGGCTACACCTTC. Its protein product is CASSQGTGGNYGYTF.

V usage is TRBV19 and J usage is TRBJ2-4; no clear D. The germline V gene encodes CDR1 LNHDA and CDR2 SQIVND (reference sequence). This CDR3 spans 15 amino acids. The V and J ends lost 6 bases and 0 bases respectively, with 12 bases between them. CDR3 region: CASRLSPLAKNIQYF. CDR3 sequence (DNA): TGTGCCAGTAGATTGTCCCCTCTAGCCAAAAACATTCAGTACTTC.

This rearrangement joins TRBV30 to TRBJ1-2; D unresolved. CDR3 length equals 12 residues. Trimming pared 2 bases from V and 6 bases from J, leaving 10 bases between. Germline V gene sequence: CDR1 GTSNPN, CDR2 SVGIG (reference sequence). In DNA form, the CDR3 reads TGTGCCTGGAGTTATCTCGCGGATGGCTACACCTTC. This sequence encodes CAWSYLADGYTF.

The V and J genes are TRBV9 and TRBJ2-2; 8 bases fit TRBD1. Unmatched junction bases numbered 6, after V lost 3 bases and J lost 8 bases. CDR1 is SGDLS, CDR2 YYNGEE, per germline. CDR3 length: 14 amino acids. CDR3 DNA sequence: TGTGCCAGCAGCGATAAGACAGGGGTTGGGGAGCTGTTTTTT. Amino acids: CASSDKTGVGELFF.

The V call is TRBV7-9, the J call TRBJ2-7, with 10 bases aligning to TRBD2. V lost 6 bases, J lost 5 bases, and 4 bases stayed unmatched. The CDR3 length is 13 residues. From germline, CDR1 is SEHNR and CDR2 FQNEAQ (reference sequence). In DNA, the CDR3 is TGTGCCAGCAGGGCTAGCGGGAGTAACGAGCAGTACTTC. This codes for CASRASGSNEQYF.

The chain combines TRBV7-2 with TRBJ2-5, with TRBD2 matching over 7 bases. The germline V gene encodes CDR1 SGHTA and CDR2 FQGNSA. The CDR3 is 13 residues long. V shed 3 bases, J shed 5 bases, and the junction held 3 bases outside the gene matches. In DNA, the CDR3 is TGTGCCAGCAGCTTCGGGGGGTATGAGACCCAGTACTTC. Translating it yields CASSFGGYETQYF.

V and J are TRBV10-3 and TRBJ1-1; D perhaps matches TRBD1 (5 bases). This CDR3 has 15 residues. V lost 6 bases to trimming and J lost 1 base, with 15 bases between them. Per the germline V gene, CDR1 is ENHRY and CDR2 is SYGVKD. The CDR3 spells CAISPAPGQNTEAFF. CDR3 sequence (DNA): TGTGCCATCAGCCCAGCCCCCGGACAGAACACTGAAGCTTTCTTT.

The chain combines TRBV7-2 with TRBJ2-7; D remains unclear. Germline CDR1 and CDR2: SGHTA and FQGNSA. Trimming pared 4 bases from V and 7 bases from J, leaving 14 bases between. The CDR3 loop spans 13 amino acids. This CDR3 reads CASSSPFPGEQYF. In DNA, the CDR3 is TGTGCCAGCAGCTCCCCGTTCCCTGGGGAGCAGTACTTC.

V is TRBV7-6 and J is TRBJ2-7; 10 bases are a match to TRBD2. The length of the CDR3 is 17 residues. Germline CDR1 SGHVS, CDR2 FNYEAQ. V dropped 1 base and J dropped 2; count of bases not matched to a gene: 8. As DNA, the CDR3 is TGTGCCAGCAGCTTAGGGGTTGTAGCGGGGGGAACCTACGAGCAGTACTTC. Its protein is CASSLGVVAGGTYEQYF.

The chain links TRBV15 to TRBJ1-2; D uncertain. The germline V gene encodes CDR1 LNHNV and CDR2 YYDKDF (reference sequence). V shed 4 bases and J shed 4 bases, with 10 bases lying between them. CDR3 size: 13 residues. The CDR3 region has the DNA TGTGCCACCAGCACCTCAGGATCCTATGGCTACACCTTC. Its translation is CATSTSGSYGYTF.

The J gene is TRBJ2-7, the V gene TRBV13; D is undetermined. Trimming removed 3 bases at V and 6 bases at J, with 12 bases between. CDR3 length equals 13 residues. The V gene's germline CDR1 is PRHDT and CDR2 FYEKMQ (reference sequence). CDR3 nucleotide sequence: TGTGCCAGCAGCTTTTACCAAAACGGCGAGCAGTACTTC. Amino acids: CASSFYQNGEQYF.

The chain uses TRBV7-2 and TRBJ2-7; D is possibly TRBD2 (5 bases). Germline V gives CDR1 SGHTA, CDR2 FQGNSA. CDR3 length: 15 residues. V was pared by 1 base and J by 0 bases, with 10 bases between. CDR3 residues: CASSLDAGLSYEQYF. CDR3 bases: TGTGCCAGCAGCTTAGACGCGGGCCTCTCCTACGAGCAGTACTTC.

This chain links TRBV29-1 with TRBJ2-4; D might be TRBD1 (5 bases). Germline V gene data show CDR1 as SQVTM and CDR2 as ANQGSEA. This CDR3 is 11 amino acids long. Trimming left V 4 bases short and J 11 bases short, with 12 bases between. CDR3 sequence (DNA): TGCAGCGTTGGGCAGACAGACGTTCAGTACTTC. As protein: CSVGQTDVQYF.

J is TRBJ2-3 and V is TRBV4-3, with 7 nucleotides matching TRBD1. CDR1 LGHNA and CDR2 YSLEER come from the germline V gene. The CDR3 consists of 15 residues. Trimming at V came to 6 bases and at J to 4 bases, leaving 10 bases not matched to a gene. CDR3 sequence (DNA): TGCGCCAGCAGTCAGGGACAGCAAAGCGCAGATACGCAGTATTTT. It yields the protein CASSQGQQSADTQYF.

A single count supports this clone. The chain is built from TRBV5-1 and TRBJ2-3; D is uncertain. This CDR3 is 12 amino acids long. Looked up from germline, CDR1 is SGHRS and CDR2 is YFSETQ. The germline V and J ends were trimmed by 4 bases and 0 bases, with 3 bases remaining between them. CDR3 sequence: CASSQSTDTQYF. CDR3 DNA: TGCGCCAGCAGCCAGAGCACAGATACGCAGTATTTT.

The chain links TRBV5-1 to TRBJ1-4, with no clear D. The V and J ends lost 10 bases and 10 bases respectively, with 11 bases between them. The CDR3 extends over 10 amino acids. The germline gives CDR1 SGHRS, CDR2 YFSETQ. The chain's CDR3 is CAGFTGKLFF. The CDR3 coding sequence is TGCGCCGGATTTACCGGAAAACTGTTTTTT.

CDR3 in DNA: TGCAGCGTTGAACAGGGCGAAGCTTTCTTT. Amino acid sequence: CSVEQGEAFF. The rearrangement joins TRBV29-1 to TRBJ1-1; D is perhaps TRBD1 (5 bases). CDR1 and CDR2 (germline): SQVTM, ANQGSEA. The CDR3 spans 10 residues. V gave up 2 bases and J gave up 8 bases, with 6 bases separating them. The complete variable domain, with remaining parts taken from reference TRBV29-1 and TRBJ1-1, reads SAVISQKPSRDICQRGTSLTIQCQVDSQVTMMFWYRQQPGQSLTLIATANQGSEATYESGFVIDKFPISRPNLTFSTLTVSNMSPEDSSIYLCSVEQGEAFFGQGTRLTVV.

The rearrangement joins TRBV7-9 to TRBJ1-4; D unclear. Trimming removed 5 bases from V and 8 bases from J, with 12 bases in between. CDR1 is SEHNR, CDR2 FQNEAQ, per germline (reference sequence). This CDR3 is built from 13 residues. CDR3: CASSRAGREKLFF. For the CDR3, the DNA is TGTGCCAGCAGCCGGGCGGGTAGGGAAAAACTGTTTTTT.

The CDR3 DNA follows: TGTGCCAGCAGACTCCGGGACTACCTCACAGATACGCAGTATTTT. It codes for CASRLRDYLTDTQYF. The chain uses TRBV5-6 and TRBJ2-3, with 7 bases lining up with TRBD2. The V segment lost 5 bases and the J segment 2 bases; nucleotides outside the gene matches: 8. Looked up from germline, CDR1 is SGHDT and CDR2 is YYEEEE. The CDR3 is 15 amino acids.

There are a few counts of this clone. The rearrangement links TRBV5-1 to TRBJ2-1, with 7 bases identical to TRBD2. The CDR3 is made up of 15 amino acids. Germline CDR1 SGHRS, CDR2 YFSETQ. V lost 2 bases to trimming and J lost 8 bases; unmatched junction nucleotides: 10. The DNA for the CDR3 is TGCGCCAGCAGCTTCTCACTATCAGGGAGGGATGAGCAGTTCTTC. Encoded protein: CASSFSLSGRDEQFF. The entire variable domain, with the rest obtained from reference TRBV5-1 and TRBJ2-1, is as follows: KAGVTQTPRYLIKTRGQQVTLSCSPISGHRSVSWYQQTPGQGLQFLFEYFSETQRNKGNFPGRFSGRQFSNSRSEMNVSTLELGDSALYLCASSFSLSGRDEQFFGPGTRLTVL.

The V call is TRBV2, the J call TRBJ1-4, with D tentatively TRBD1 (6 bases). The CDR3 length is 14 residues. V gave up 4 bases and J gave up 10 bases, with 16 bases separating them. Germline V gives CDR1 SNHLY, CDR2 FYNNEI. CDR3 residues: CASSAVRDMGKLFF. Here the CDR3 DNA reads TGTGCCAGCAGTGCGGTCAGGGACATGGGAAAACTGTTTTTT.

V gene TRBV4-3 combines with J gene TRBJ1-1, with D uncertain. Trimming took 3 bases from V and 2 from J, leaving 7 bases between them. This CDR3 has 13 amino acids. Germline CDR1 and CDR2: LGHNA and YSLEER. The CDR3 loop reads CASSQSFNTEAFF. As DNA, the CDR3 is TGCGCCAGCAGCCAGAGCTTTAACACTGAAGCTTTCTTT.

This clone was recorded once. The chain couples TRBV25-1 to TRBJ1-4, with D perhaps matching TRBD1 (6 bases). The CDR3 runs to 16 residues. Trimming left V 2 bases short and J 6 bases short, with 16 bases between. Germline V gene data show CDR1 as MGHDK and CDR2 as SYGVNS. CDR3 nucleotides: TGTGCCAGCAGTGAAGGGGCACGGGGGCGAGATGAAAAACTGTTTTTT. Translating it yields CASSEGARGRDEKLFF.

V and J are TRBV7-8 and TRBJ1-6; TRBD1 aligns across 10 bases. The ends lost 4 bases at V and 10 bases at J; junction bases unmatched: 7. This CDR3 region has 15 residues. The V gene's germline CDR1 is SGHVS and CDR2 FQNEAQ. The DNA for the CDR3 is TGTGCCAGCAGCTCGGACAGGGGGGAGAACTCACCCCTCCACTTT. Amino acid sequence: CASSSDRGENSPLHF.